The T cell receptor (beta chain) under discussion was sequenced for a study of shared clonotypes between healthy human individuals. The CDR3 consists of 11 residues. Germline CDR1 reads SGHTA; CDR2 reads FQGNSA. V was trimmed by 1 base and J by 6 bases, leaving 4 bases between them. Clones were sequenced by immunoSEQ multiplex PCR, and TCRdb holds only the in-frame ones, with some missing. The sample gives some 1.5 million clones, 95% to 97% of which show up once; 1.2% is in the top ten. The sample consisted of naive CD4+ T cells sorted from blood. Indicated subset: CD45RA+ positively selected. The rearrangement uses TRBV7-2 and TRBJ2-7; D ambiguous. The receptor comes from a man younger than 40 in good health. CDR3 bases: TGTGCCAGCAGCTTAGTGTCCGAGCAGTACTTC. It encodes CASSLVSEQYF.